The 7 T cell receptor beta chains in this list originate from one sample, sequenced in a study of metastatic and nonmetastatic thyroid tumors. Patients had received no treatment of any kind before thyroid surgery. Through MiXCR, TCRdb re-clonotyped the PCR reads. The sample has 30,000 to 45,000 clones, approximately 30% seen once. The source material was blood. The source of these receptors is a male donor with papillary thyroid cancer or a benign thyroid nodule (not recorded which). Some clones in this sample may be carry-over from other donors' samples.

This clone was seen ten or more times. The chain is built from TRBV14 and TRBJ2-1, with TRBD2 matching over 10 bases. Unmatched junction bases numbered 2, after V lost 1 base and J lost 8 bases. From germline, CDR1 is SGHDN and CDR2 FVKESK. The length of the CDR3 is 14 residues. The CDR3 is CASSQVLAGDEQFF. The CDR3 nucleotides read TGTGCCAGCAGCCAAGTCCTAGCGGGAGATGAGCAGTTCTTC.

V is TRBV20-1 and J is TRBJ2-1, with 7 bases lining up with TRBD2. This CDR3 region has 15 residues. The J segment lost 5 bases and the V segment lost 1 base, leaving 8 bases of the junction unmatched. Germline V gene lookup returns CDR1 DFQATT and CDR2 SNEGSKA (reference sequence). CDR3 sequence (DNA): TGCAGTGCTAGAGCCCCGGGACTAAATCACAATGAGCAGTTCTTC. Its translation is CSARAPGLNHNEQFF.

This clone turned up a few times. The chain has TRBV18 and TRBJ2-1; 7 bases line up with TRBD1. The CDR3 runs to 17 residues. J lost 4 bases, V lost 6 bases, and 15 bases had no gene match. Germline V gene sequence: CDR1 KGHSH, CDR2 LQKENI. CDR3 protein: CASSPFHRDRRYNEQFF. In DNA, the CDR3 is TGTGCCAGCTCTCCCTTCCACCGGGACAGAAGATACAATGAGCAGTTCTTC.

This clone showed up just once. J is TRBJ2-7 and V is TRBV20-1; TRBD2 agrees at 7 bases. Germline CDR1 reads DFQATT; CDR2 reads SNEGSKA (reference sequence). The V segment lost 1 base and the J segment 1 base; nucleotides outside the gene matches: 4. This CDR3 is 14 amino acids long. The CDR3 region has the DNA TGCAGTGCTAGAGGCGGGAGCGATTCCTACGAGCAGTACTTC. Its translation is CSARGGSDSYEQYF.

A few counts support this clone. For the CDR3, the DNA is TGCAGTGCTACCCTTAGCAATGAGCAGTTCTTC. It is translated as CSATLSNEQFF. This chain joins TRBV20-1 and TRBJ2-1, with D unclear. Deletions cut 4 bases from V and 6 bases from J, with 7 bases between. The CDR3 consists of 11 residues. Germline values: CDR1 DFQATT, CDR2 SNEGSKA (reference sequence).

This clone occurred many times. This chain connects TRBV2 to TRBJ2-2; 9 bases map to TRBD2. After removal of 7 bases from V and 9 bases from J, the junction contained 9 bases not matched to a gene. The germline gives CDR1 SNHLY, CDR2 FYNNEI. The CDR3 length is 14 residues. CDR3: CASMALAGRRELFF. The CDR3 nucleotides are TGTGCCAGCATGGCGCTAGCGGGACGCCGGGAGCTGTTTTTT.

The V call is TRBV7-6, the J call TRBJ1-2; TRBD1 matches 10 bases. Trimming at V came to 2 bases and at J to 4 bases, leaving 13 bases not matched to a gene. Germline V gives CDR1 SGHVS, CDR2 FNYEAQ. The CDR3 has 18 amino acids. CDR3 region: CASSLKGDRGLSFYGYTF. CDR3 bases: TGTGCCAGCAGCTTAAAAGGGGACAGGGGTCTTTCTTTCTATGGCTACACCTTC.